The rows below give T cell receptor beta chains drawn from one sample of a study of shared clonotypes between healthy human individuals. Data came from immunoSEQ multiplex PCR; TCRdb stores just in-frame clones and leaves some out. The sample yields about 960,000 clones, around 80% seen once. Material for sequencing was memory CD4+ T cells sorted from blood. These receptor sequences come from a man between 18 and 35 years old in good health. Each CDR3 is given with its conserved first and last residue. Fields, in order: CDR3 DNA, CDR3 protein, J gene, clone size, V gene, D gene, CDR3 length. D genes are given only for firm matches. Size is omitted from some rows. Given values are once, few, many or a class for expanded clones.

CDR3nt: TGTGCCAGCAAGGCAGGGACAAATGAAAAACTGTTTTTT
CDR3aa: CASKAGTNEKLFF
j_gene: TRBJ1-4
abundance: .
v_gene: TRBV2
d_gene: .
len: 13

CDR3nt: TGTGCCAGCAGTTACTCGCCTAATCAGCCCCAGCATTTT
CDR3aa: CASSYSPNQPQHF
j_gene: TRBJ1-5
abundance: .
v_gene: TRBV6-5
d_gene: .
len: 13

CDR3nt: TGTGCCAGCAGCCCTCAGGGCGGCGTTACGCAGTATTTT
CDR3aa: CASSPQGGVTQYF
j_gene: TRBJ2-3
abundance: .
v_gene: TRBV7-8
d_gene: .
len: 13

CDR3nt: TGTGCCAGCAATATTCCGGGGCAGGGGGCCGTCAGGGGAAAAAACATTCAGTACTTC
CDR3aa: CASNIPGQGAVRGKNIQYF
j_gene: TRBJ2-4
abundance: .
v_gene: TRBV27
d_gene: TRBD1
len: 19

CDR3nt: TGTGCCAGCAGTTACTCGCAGGTCAAGTACGAGCAGTACTTC
CDR3aa: CASSYSQVKYEQYF
j_gene: TRBJ2-7
abundance: .
v_gene: TRBV6-6
d_gene: .
len: 14

CDR3nt: TGTGCCTGGAGTAAGGGCAAGTCCTACGAGCAGTACTTC
CDR3aa: CAWSKGKSYEQYF
j_gene: TRBJ2-7
abundance: .
v_gene: TRBV30
d_gene: .
len: 13

CDR3nt: TGTGCCAGCTCACCCGAGACAGGGGACCAGACCCAGTACTTC
CDR3aa: CASSPETGDQTQYF
j_gene: TRBJ2-5
abundance: .
v_gene: TRBV18
d_gene: TRBD1
len: 14

CDR3nt: TGTGCCAGCAGTTGGTGGGTAGAAAGGAATGAGCAGTTCTTC
CDR3aa: CASSWWVERNEQFF
j_gene: TRBJ2-1
abundance: .
v_gene: TRBV5-4
d_gene: .
len: 14

CDR3nt: TGTGCCAGCAGCTTACGGGACAGGTTATCCTACGAGCAGTACTTC
CDR3aa: CASSLRDRLSYEQYF
j_gene: TRBJ2-7
abundance: .
v_gene: TRBV7-8
d_gene: TRBD1
len: 15

CDR3nt: TGTGCCAGCTCACCACTTCCCGTCGAGCGGGGGAGCACAGATACGCAGTATTTT
CDR3aa: CASSPLPVERGSTDTQYF
j_gene: TRBJ2-3
abundance: many
v_gene: TRBV18
d_gene: TRBD2
len: 18

CDR3nt: TGCGCCAGCAGTGAGTCATGGGCGGGAGGAACCTACGAGCAGTACTTC
CDR3aa: CASSESWAGGTYEQYF
j_gene: TRBJ2-7
abundance: .
v_gene: TRBV10-1
d_gene: TRBD2
len: 16

CDR3nt: TGTGCCAGCAGCTTGTTGGGACCGCTATCTGGGGCCAACGTCCTGACTTTC
CDR3aa: CASSLLGPLSGANVLTF
j_gene: TRBJ2-6
abundance: .
v_gene: TRBV5-4
d_gene: .
len: 17

CDR3nt: TGTGCCAGCCGCGCCGGGGCAGGGAGGTATGGCTACACCTTC
CDR3aa: CASRAGAGRYGYTF
j_gene: TRBJ1-2
abundance: .
v_gene: TRBV2
d_gene: .
len: 14

CDR3nt: TGTGCCATCAGTGCGGGACAGGACTACAATGAGCAGTTCTTC
CDR3aa: CAISAGQDYNEQFF
j_gene: TRBJ2-1
abundance: .
v_gene: TRBV10-3
d_gene: TRBD1
len: 14

CDR3nt: TGTGCCAGCAGAAGCGCCGGGACAGGGCATGGTGGCTACACCTTC
CDR3aa: CASRSAGTGHGGYTF
j_gene: TRBJ1-2
abundance: .
v_gene: TRBV27
d_gene: TRBD1
len: 15

CDR3nt: TGTGCCAGCAGTTTTAGGGTTACAGGGAGAGATCAGCCCCAGCATTTT
CDR3aa: CASSFRVTGRDQPQHF
j_gene: TRBJ1-5
abundance: .
v_gene: TRBV28
d_gene: .
len: 16

CDR3nt: TGTGCCAGCAGCTTAGCTACGCGGGAACCAGATACGCAGTATTTT
CDR3aa: CASSLATREPDTQYF
j_gene: TRBJ2-3
abundance: many
v_gene: TRBV7-2
d_gene: .
len: 15

CDR3nt: TGTGCCAGCAGATCTCCGGGACGACGGGCGTACGAGCAGTACTTC
CDR3aa: CASRSPGRRAYEQYF
j_gene: TRBJ2-7
abundance: .
v_gene: TRBV11-2
d_gene: .
len: 15

CDR3nt: TGTGCCAGCAGACTGGGGGTCGGTGGCTACACCTTC
CDR3aa: CASRLGVGGYTF
j_gene: TRBJ1-2
abundance: .
v_gene: TRBV5-6
d_gene: .
len: 12

CDR3nt: TGTGCTAGCAGCTTAGAGCGGAGAGGCGAGCAGTACTTC
CDR3aa: CASSLERRGEQYF
j_gene: TRBJ2-7
abundance: few
v_gene: TRBV7-7
d_gene: .
len: 13

CDR3nt: TGTGCCAGCAGCTCGCAGGGTGACATTCAGTACTTC
CDR3aa: CASSSQGDIQYF
j_gene: TRBJ2-4
abundance: .
v_gene: TRBV7-2
d_gene: .
len: 12

CDR3nt: TGTGCCTGGAGTGTACAGGGGACGGTTGGCTACACCTTC
CDR3aa: CAWSVQGTVGYTF
j_gene: TRBJ1-2
abundance: .
v_gene: TRBV30
d_gene: TRBD1
len: 13

CDR3nt: TGCAGCGTTGATGGGGCCGGGTATGAGCAGTTCTTC
CDR3aa: CSVDGAGYEQFF
j_gene: TRBJ2-1
abundance: .
v_gene: TRBV29-1
d_gene: .
len: 12

CDR3nt: TGTGCCAGCAGTTACTACACGGGGGACAATGAGCAGTTCTTC
CDR3aa: CASSYYTGDNEQFF
j_gene: TRBJ2-1
abundance: .
v_gene: TRBV5-8
d_gene: .
len: 14

CDR3nt: TGTGCCAGCAGCGTAGGCGGAGACGGGGTGACCCAGTACTTC
CDR3aa: CASSVGGDGVTQYF
j_gene: TRBJ2-5
abundance: .
v_gene: TRBV9
d_gene: .
len: 14

CDR3nt: TGCAGCGTTGCTCCACAGGGGACTAATGAAAAACTGTTTTTT
CDR3aa: CSVAPQGTNEKLFF
j_gene: TRBJ1-4
abundance: .
v_gene: TRBV29-1
d_gene: TRBD1
len: 14

CDR3nt: TGCGCCAGCAGAGAAAACAGGGATGAGAAACTGTTTTTT
CDR3aa: CASRENRDEKLFF
j_gene: TRBJ1-4
abundance: .
v_gene: TRBV5-1
d_gene: .
len: 13

CDR3nt: TGCGCCAGCAGCTTACCCGACAGGGGTACTGAAGCTTTCTTT
CDR3aa: CASSLPDRGTEAFF
j_gene: TRBJ1-1
abundance: .
v_gene: TRBV5-1
d_gene: TRBD1
len: 14

CDR3nt: TGTGCCAGCAGCCCTCCTGGGGGGGGCTCCTTATACGAGCAGTACTTC
CDR3aa: CASSPPGGGSLYEQYF
j_gene: TRBJ2-7
abundance: .
v_gene: TRBV7-2
d_gene: .
len: 16

CDR3nt: TGTGCCATCAGCCGGATTAGCGGCCCTGGGGGGAATGAGCAGTTCTTC
CDR3aa: CAISRISGPGGNEQFF
j_gene: TRBJ2-1
abundance: many
v_gene: TRBV10-3
d_gene: .
len: 16

CDR3nt: TGTGCCAGCAGTGTGGCGGCGAGTTCCTATAATTCACCCCTCCACTTT
CDR3aa: CASSVAASSYNSPLHF
j_gene: TRBJ1-6
abundance: .
v_gene: TRBV6-1
d_gene: .
len: 16

CDR3nt: TGTGCCAGCAGTTACGGGCAGGCGATACAAGAGACCCAGTACTTC
CDR3aa: CASSYGQAIQETQYF
j_gene: TRBJ2-5
abundance: .
v_gene: TRBV6-5
d_gene: .
len: 15

CDR3nt: TGTGCCAGTAGTATTCCAGGGGCGAAAGAGACCCAGTACTTC
CDR3aa: CASSIPGAKETQYF
j_gene: TRBJ2-5
abundance: .
v_gene: TRBV19
d_gene: .
len: 14

CDR3nt: TGCGCCAGCAGCTTAGGAGGGGAGAACACTGAAGCTTTCTTT
CDR3aa: CASSLGGENTEAFF
j_gene: TRBJ1-1
abundance: .
v_gene: TRBV5-1
d_gene: .
len: 14

CDR3nt: TGCGCCAGCAGCCTCGACTATGCCTACAATGAGCAGTTCTTC
CDR3aa: CASSLDYAYNEQFF
j_gene: TRBJ2-1
abundance: .
v_gene: TRBV5-1
d_gene: .
len: 14

CDR3nt: TGTGCCAGCACCTACGGGGCCAAGAATTCACCCCTCCACTTT
CDR3aa: CASTYGAKNSPLHF
j_gene: TRBJ1-6
abundance: .
v_gene: TRBV28
d_gene: .
len: 14

CDR3nt: TGCGCCAGCAGTGAGGAGGGGGAGACCCAGTACTTC
CDR3aa: CASSEEGETQYF
j_gene: TRBJ2-5
abundance: .
v_gene: TRBV10-1
d_gene: .
len: 12

CDR3nt: TGTGCCAGCAGTGGGCGTACAGCCTCTCCGGCTTATGGCTACACCTTC
CDR3aa: CASSGRTASPAYGYTF
j_gene: TRBJ1-2
abundance: .
v_gene: TRBV6-1
d_gene: .
len: 16

CDR3nt: TGTGCCAGCAGAGGGACAGCCGGAAACACCATATATTTT
CDR3aa: CASRGTAGNTIYF
j_gene: TRBJ1-3
abundance: .
v_gene: TRBV2
d_gene: TRBD1
len: 13

CDR3nt: TGTGCCAGCAGTTCAATTTATGGGAGCAGAACCTACGAGCAGTACTTC
CDR3aa: CASSSIYGSRTYEQYF
j_gene: TRBJ2-7
abundance: once
v_gene: TRBV5-6
d_gene: .
len: 16

CDR3nt: TGTGCTAGTGGTTTGGGACTAGCCACAGATACGCAGTATTTT
CDR3aa: CASGLGLATDTQYF
j_gene: TRBJ2-3
abundance: many
v_gene: TRBV12-5
d_gene: TRBD2
len: 14

CDR3nt: TGTGCCAGCAGTTTCCTCAGGGGGCGCGGGACTGAAGCTTTCTTT
CDR3aa: CASSFLRGRGTEAFF
j_gene: TRBJ1-1
abundance: .
v_gene: TRBV27
d_gene: TRBD1
len: 15

CDR3nt: TGTGCCAGCAGCATCCCCGGGACAGAAGGCATTCAGTACTTC
CDR3aa: CASSIPGTEGIQYF
j_gene: TRBJ2-4
abundance: .
v_gene: TRBV7-9
d_gene: TRBD1
len: 14

CDR3nt: TGCGCCAGCAGTGAGTCGTACATTAGAGAGCAGTTCTTC
CDR3aa: CASSESYIREQFF
j_gene: TRBJ2-1
abundance: once
v_gene: TRBV10-2
d_gene: .
len: 13

CDR3nt: TGTGCCAGCAGCTTGAATGGGGGCCCCACTGAAGCTTTCTTT
CDR3aa: CASSLNGGPTEAFF
j_gene: TRBJ1-1
abundance: .
v_gene: TRBV5-4
d_gene: .
len: 14

CDR3nt: TGTGCCAGCAGCTTAACATTTGGTCAAAACTACGAGCAGTACTTC
CDR3aa: CASSLTFGQNYEQYF
j_gene: TRBJ2-7
abundance: .
v_gene: TRBV7-3
d_gene: .
len: 15